The source of this T cell receptor (beta chain) is a study of T cell repertoires in cytomegalovirus infection. The overall study: Recently identified HLA-C-restricted CMV epitopes and well-studied HLA-B-restricted CMV epitopes were used by the study. CMV infection together with matching HLA type was indicated by public TCR beta signatures. Whole-study findings and limits: Within the response measured ex vivo, HLA-C-restricted CMV-specific TCR beta clonotypes were dominant. The study identified carriers of CMV plus the relevant HLA from cumulative public TCR beta family frequency.

TCRdb processed the reads anew with MiXCR; each CDR3 protein has one entry. The table lists roughly 220,000 distinct CDR3 sequences, less than 50% of them singletons. This clonotype has a handful of counts. What it recognizes is unknown. The V gene lost 0 bases and the J gene lost 6 bases, with 6 bases spanning the gap. Germline values: CDR1 LGHNA, CDR2 YNFKEQ. The CDR3 contains 13 residues. This clonotype was obtained from a human donor in good health (CMV status not recorded). Some clones in this sample may be carry-over from other donors' samples. The input for sequencing was CD8+ T cells from cultured PBMCs, taken from culture after CMV antigen stimulation. This chain uses TRBV4-2 with TRBJ1-5, with D maybe TRBD1 (5 bases). CDR3 residues: CASSQDGGQPQHF. CDR3 sequence (DNA): TGTGCCAGCAGCCAAGATGGGGGTCAGCCCCAGCATTTT.